Here is one TCR beta chain with its context. Its antigen is as yet unknown. This sample was included in a study of cytomegalovirus exposure and HLA in healthy donors. V shed 3 bases and J 5 bases; nucleotides not matched to a gene: 7. Germline V gene data show CDR1 as KGHSH and CDR2 as LQKENI. This CDR3 region has 15 residues. Primers for the PCR totalled 60 Vbeta and 13 Jbeta. The table came from immunoSEQ multiplex PCR; TCRdb's copy has only in-frame clones and leaves some out. The table has approximately 110,000 clones, 78% seen once. Study observations and caveats: A later analysis linked a missense DCLRE1C variant to TCR beta V- and J-gene trimming.

The V call is TRBV18, the J call TRBJ1-5, with 7 positions matching TRBD1. Source material: PBMCs. This TCR was sampled from a young man in good health and CMV-seronegative. The CDR3 bases are TGTGCCAGCTCACCGGCACAGGGGCAGTATCAGCCCCAGCATTTT. It is translated as CASSPAQGQYQPQHF. Supplemented by reference TRBV18 and TRBJ1-5, the full variable domain reads NAGVMQNPRHLVRRRGQEARLRCSPMKGHSHVYWYRQLPEEGLKFMVYLQKENIIDESGMPKERFSAEFPKEGPSILRIQQVVRGDSAAYFCASSPAQGQYQPQHFGDGTRLSIL.